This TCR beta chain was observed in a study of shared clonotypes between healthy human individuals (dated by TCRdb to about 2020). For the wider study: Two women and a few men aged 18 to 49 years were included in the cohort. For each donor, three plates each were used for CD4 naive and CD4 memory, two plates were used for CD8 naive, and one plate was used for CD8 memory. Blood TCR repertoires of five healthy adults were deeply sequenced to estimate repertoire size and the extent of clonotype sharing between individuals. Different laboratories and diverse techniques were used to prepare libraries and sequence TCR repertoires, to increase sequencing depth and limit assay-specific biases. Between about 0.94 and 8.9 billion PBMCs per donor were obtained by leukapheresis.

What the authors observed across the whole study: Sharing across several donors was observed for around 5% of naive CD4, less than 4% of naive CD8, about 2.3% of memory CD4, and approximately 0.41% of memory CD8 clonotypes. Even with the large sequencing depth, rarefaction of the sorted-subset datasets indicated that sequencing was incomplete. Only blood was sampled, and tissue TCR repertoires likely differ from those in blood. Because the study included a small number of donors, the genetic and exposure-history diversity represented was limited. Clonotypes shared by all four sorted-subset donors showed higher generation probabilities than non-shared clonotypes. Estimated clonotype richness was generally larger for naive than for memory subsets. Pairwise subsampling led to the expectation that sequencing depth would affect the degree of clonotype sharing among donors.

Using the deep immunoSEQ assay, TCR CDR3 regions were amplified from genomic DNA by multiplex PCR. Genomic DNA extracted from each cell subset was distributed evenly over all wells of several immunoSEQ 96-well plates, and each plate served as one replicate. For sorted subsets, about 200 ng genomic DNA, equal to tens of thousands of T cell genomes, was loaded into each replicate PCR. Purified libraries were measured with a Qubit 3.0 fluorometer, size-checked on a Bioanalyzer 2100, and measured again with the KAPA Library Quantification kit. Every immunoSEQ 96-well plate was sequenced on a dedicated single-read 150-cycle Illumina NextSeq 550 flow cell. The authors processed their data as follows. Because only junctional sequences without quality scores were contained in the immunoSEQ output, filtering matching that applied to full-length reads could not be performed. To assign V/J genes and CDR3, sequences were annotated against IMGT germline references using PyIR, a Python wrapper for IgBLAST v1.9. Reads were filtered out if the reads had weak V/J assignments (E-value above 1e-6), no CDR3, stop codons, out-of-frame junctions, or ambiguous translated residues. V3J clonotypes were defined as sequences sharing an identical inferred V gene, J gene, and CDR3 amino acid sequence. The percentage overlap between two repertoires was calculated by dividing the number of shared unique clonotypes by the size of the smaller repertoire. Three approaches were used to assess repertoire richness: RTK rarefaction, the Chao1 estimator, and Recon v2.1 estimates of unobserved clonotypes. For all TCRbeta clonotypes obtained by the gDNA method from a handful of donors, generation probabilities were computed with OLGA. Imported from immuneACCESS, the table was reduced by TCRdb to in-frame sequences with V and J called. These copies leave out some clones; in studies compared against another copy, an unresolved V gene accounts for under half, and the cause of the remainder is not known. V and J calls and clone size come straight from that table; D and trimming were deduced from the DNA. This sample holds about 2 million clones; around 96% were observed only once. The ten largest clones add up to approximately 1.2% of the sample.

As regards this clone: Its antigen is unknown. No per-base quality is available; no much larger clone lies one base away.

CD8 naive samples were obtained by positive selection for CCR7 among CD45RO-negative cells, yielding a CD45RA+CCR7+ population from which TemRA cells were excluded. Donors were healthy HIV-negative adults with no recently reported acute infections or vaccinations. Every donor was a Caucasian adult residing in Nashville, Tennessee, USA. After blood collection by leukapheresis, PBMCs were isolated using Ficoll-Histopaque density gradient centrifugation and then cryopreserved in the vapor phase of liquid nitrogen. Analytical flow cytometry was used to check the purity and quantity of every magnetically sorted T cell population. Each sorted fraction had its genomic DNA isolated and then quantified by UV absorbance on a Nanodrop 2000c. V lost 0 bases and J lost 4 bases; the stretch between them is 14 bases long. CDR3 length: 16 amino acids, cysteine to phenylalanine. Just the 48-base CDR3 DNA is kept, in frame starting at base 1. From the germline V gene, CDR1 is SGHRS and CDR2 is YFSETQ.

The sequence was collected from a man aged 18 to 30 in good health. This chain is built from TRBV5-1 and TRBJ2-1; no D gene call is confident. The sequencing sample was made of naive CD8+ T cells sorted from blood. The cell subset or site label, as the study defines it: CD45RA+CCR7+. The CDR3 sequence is CASSLEVDGPYNEQFF. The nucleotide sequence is TGCGCCAGCAGCTTGGAAGTGGATGGGCCTTACAATGAGCAGTTCTTC.